This T cell receptor (beta chain) was captured in a study of graft-versus-host responses after intestinal transplantation. Overall study: Multivisceral, liver-intestinal, or isolated intestinal transplants were given to recipients. Each patient got anti-thymocyte globulin induction, then tacrolimus and steroids for around three years.

Sequenced by immunoSEQ multiplex PCR; TCRdb stores in-frame clones only, minus some. Seen here are tens of thousands of clones, around 94% observed once, and the top ten hold about 0.22%. CDR3 length equals 14 residues. Study results and caveats: Early post-transplant HvG declines tracked with peak circulating GvH clone levels. GvH clones were found in recipient marrow; some appeared first in ileum or blood.

To note about this clone: What it recognizes is unknown.

The starting material was unstimulated CD4+ T cells sorted from spleen or lymph node cells, obtained before transplant. The receptor comes from a human donor who was the organ donor for an intestinal transplant. This rearrangement joins TRBV21-1 to TRBJ2-7. TRBV21-1 is flagged as a pseudogene. The CDR3 DNA reads TGTGCCAGCGCCCCCGGGGCCGAGGGCGACGAGCAGTACTTC. Its protein is CASAPGAEGDEQYF.